This TCR beta chain stems from a study of T cell changes during pregnancy in multiple sclerosis. TCRdb's copy holds only in-frame clones and misses some; the assay was immunoSEQ multiplex PCR. Here the sample spans around 97,000 clones, about nine tenths being singletons. At least ten counts were recorded for this clone. CDR1 and CDR2 from the germline V gene are SGHTA and FQGNSA. The CDR3 totals 15 residues. The V gene lost 0 bases and the J gene lost 3 bases, with 9 bases spanning the gap. Sequencing used peripheral blood, obtained in the second trimester of pregnancy. This clonotype was sampled from a female donor in good health, enrolled as a control in a pregnancy study. This chain links TRBV7-2 with TRBJ1-5, with D tentatively TRBD1 (6 bases). In DNA form, the CDR3 reads TGTGCCAGCAGCTTAGCCGGGGGGCCCAATCAGCCCCAGCATTTT. Translation: CASSLAGGPNQPQHF.